Listed below are T cell receptor beta chains from one sample, sequenced in a study of T-cell reconstitution after alpha-beta-depleted transplantation in children. TCRdb analysed the PCR reads with MiXCR anew, one entry per CDR3 protein. The sample lists about 600,000 distinct CDR3 sequences, about 10% seen once, with about 4.3% in the top ten. Sequenced material: PBMCs from the stem cell graft donor, taken from the stem cell graft. All receptors derive from a human donor who donated a stem cell graft to a child with acute myeloid leukemia. Each CDR3 is given with its conserved first and last residue. D genes are given only for firm matches. Clone size is shown for a subset of rows, as once, few, many or a class of expanded clone.

.	TRBV6-5	TRBJ1-5	few	CASSPVSPSQGGYQPQHF	TGTGCCAGCAGCCCCGTAAGTCCCTCCCAAGGAGGATATCAGCCCCAGCATTTT
.	TRBV29-1	TRBJ2-3	few	CSVGETDTQYF	TGCAGCGTTGGGGAAACAGATACGCAGTATTTT
TRBD2	TRBV7-3	TRBJ2-1	.	CASSPRTSGRMRNEQFF	TGTGCCAGCAGCCCTCGGACTAGCGGGAGGATGCGGAATGAGCAGTTCTTC
TRBD1	TRBV28	TRBJ1-1	once	CASSPPDRDAEAFF	TGTGCCAGCAGTCCCCCGGACAGGGACGCTGAAGCTTTCTTT
TRBD1	TRBV7-8	TRBJ2-7	few	CASSKDRESPYEQYF	TGTGCCAGCAGCAAGGACAGGGAATCCCCCTACGAGCAGTACTTC
.	TRBV7-3	TRBJ2-5	.	CASSLTRGQETQHF	TGTGCCAGCAGCTTAACGAGGGGCCAAGAGACCCAGCACTTC
TRBD2	TRBV20-1	TRBJ2-5	many	CSATTETSGRGVETQYF	TGCAGTGCTACGACGGAGACTAGCGGGAGAGGGGTAGAGACCCAGTACTTC
TRBD1	TRBV20-1	TRBJ2-4	few	CSAKKGQGSDIQYF	TGCAGTGCCAAAAAAGGACAGGGTAGTGACATTCAGTACTTC
.	TRBV6-1	TRBJ1-1	many	CASSMTVPEAFF	TGTGCCAGCAGTATGACGGTCCCTGAAGCTTTCTTT
.	TRBV5-6	TRBJ2-1	many	CASSSFWISSSYNEQFF	TGTGCCAGCAGCTCCTTCTGGATCTCGAGCTCCTACAATGAGCAGTTCTTC
.	TRBV4-3	TRBJ1-6	.	CASSQGAWGEASPLHF	TGCGCCAGCAGCCAAGGGGCATGGGGCGAAGCTTCACCCCTCCACTTT
TRBD2	TRBV6-5	TRBJ2-7	.	CASSLGREDEQYF	TGTGCCAGCAGTTTGGGACGGGAGGACGAGCAGTACTTC
.	TRBV10-3	TRBJ2-1	many	CAISDRTDTEQFF	TGTGCCATCAGTGACAGGACAGACACTGAGCAGTTCTTC
TRBD1	TRBV20-1	TRBJ2-2	few	CSLLPGTGTLGGELFF	TGCAGTTTACTCCCTGGGACAGGGACTTTGGGCGGGGAGCTGTTTTTT
TRBD2	TRBV20-1	TRBJ2-7	many	CSARDPTSGSLYF	TGCAGTGCTAGAGATCCGACTAGCGGGAGCCTGTACTTC
TRBD2	TRBV12-3/TRBV12-4	TRBJ2-7	few	CASSYSGRGAEQYF	TGTGCCAGCAGTTATAGCGGGAGGGGCGCCGAGCAGTACTTC
TRBD1	TRBV27	TRBJ1-3	few	CASSPLDRGRNTIYF	TGTGCCAGCAGTCCATTGGACAGGGGGAGGAACACCATATATTTT
.	TRBV4-3	TRBJ2-1	.	CASSQDGLRNSYNEQFF	TGCGCCAGCAGCCAAGACGGGTTGCGGAATTCCTACAATGAGCAGTTCTTC
TRBD2	TRBV28	TRBJ2-1	.	CASSLLSSGSRGEQFF	TGTGCCAGCAGTTTATTGTCTAGCGGGAGTAGGGGTGAGCAGTTCTTC
TRBD2	TRBV6-2/TRBV6-3	TRBJ2-7	.	CASRPSGASYEQYF	TGTGCCAGCAGACCGAGCGGGGCCTCCTACGAGCAGTACTTC
.	TRBV12-3/TRBV12-4	TRBJ2-3	.	CASSFTLPGGTDTQYF	TGTGCCAGCAGTTTTACACTGCCGGGGGGCACAGATACGCAGTATTTT
TRBD2	TRBV20-1	TRBJ2-1	many	CSALGVAGGSYNEQFF	TGCAGTGCCCTCGGGGTGGCGGGAGGGTCCTACAATGAGCAGTTCTTC
TRBD2	TRBV24-1	TRBJ2-5	.	CATSGVSGYQETQYF	TGTGCCACCAGTGGGGTTAGCGGGTACCAAGAGACCCAGTACTTC
TRBD2	TRBV2	TRBJ2-7	few	CASSPRRGGPYEQYF	TGTGCCAGCAGCCCTCGGCGGGGGGGACCCTACGAGCAGTACTTC